Shown below are 32 T cell receptor beta chains from a single sample sequenced in a study of blood T cell repertoires in COVID-19. Only in-frame clones appear in the TCRdb table, and some are missing; sequencing was by immunoSEQ multiplex PCR. The sample yields 180,000 or so clones, roughly nine tenths seen once. Source material: PBMCs or T cells enriched from blood (not recorded which). Receptors originate from a woman in her thirties or forties with acute COVID-19.

The V call is TRBV14, the J call TRBJ1-2; TRBD1 might be the D (6 bases). The CDR3 consists of 17 residues. Trimming shortened V by 4 bases and J by 1 base, and 19 bases separated the two germline ends. Germline V gives CDR1 SGHDN, CDR2 FVKESK. CDR3 in DNA: TGTGCCAGCAGCCCAGGACTCGGACAGAACTTTAACTATGGCTACACCTTC. It yields the protein CASSPGLGQNFNYGYTF.

The chain is built from TRBV19 and TRBJ1-2, with a tentative D call TRBD1 (5 bases). The CDR3 has 17 amino acids. V was trimmed by 9 bases and J by 8 bases, leaving 31 bases between them. Germline V lookup: CDR1 LNHDA, CDR2 SQIVND (reference sequence). For the CDR3, the DNA is TGTGCCAGCCGATTAAGTGGGGCAACGGACGCCCGAAGAGGCTACACCTTC. The encoded protein is CASRLSGATDARRGYTF.

The gene calls are TRBV4-2 and TRBJ1-1, with 8 positions matching TRBD1. From germline, CDR1 is LGHNA and CDR2 YNFKEQ. This CDR3 region has 16 residues. Losses at the gene ends were 1 base for V and 4 bases for J; bases not matched to a gene: 8. This chain's CDR3 is CASSQAIGTGRTEAFF. Written as DNA, the CDR3 is TGTGCCAGCAGCCAAGCCATCGGGACAGGACGCACTGAAGCTTTCTTT.

V usage is TRBV3-1 (or the pseudogene TRBV3-2) and J usage is TRBJ2-1, with 10 nucleotides matching TRBD2. J gave up 5 bases and V 3 bases, and 10 bases lay outside the gene matches. CDR1 and CDR2 from the germline V gene are LGHDT and YNNKEL (reference sequence). CDR3 length: 17 residues. CDR3 in DNA: TGTGCCAGCAGCCATTATGTAGGGCTAGCGGGAGACAATGAGCAGTTCTTC. Its protein is CASSHYVGLAGDNEQFF.

Only one count was recorded for this clone. The chain couples TRBV5-5 to TRBJ2-1; D may be TRBD1 (6 bases). The CDR3 extends over 15 amino acids. CDR1 and CDR2 from the germline V gene are SGHKS and YYEKEE (reference sequence). Trimming stripped 1 base from V and 5 bases from J, with 13 bases between. The CDR3 spells CASSLYQGPNNEQFF. In nucleotides, the CDR3 is TGTGCCAGCAGCTTGTACCAGGGGCCGAACAATGAGCAGTTCTTC.

The V gene is TRBV30, the J gene TRBJ1-6; 8 bases fit TRBD1. V lost 4 bases and J lost 8; bases outside the gene matches: 10. The germline gives CDR1 GTSNPN, CDR2 SVGIG (reference sequence). There are 15 residues in the CDR3. CDR3 residues: CAWTLRETGDSPLHF. As DNA, the CDR3 is TGTGCCTGGACCTTAAGAGAGACAGGGGATTCACCCCTCCACTTT.

The chain employs TRBV6-5 and TRBJ2-1, with 9 bases identical to TRBD1. The J segment lost 8 bases and the V segment lost 4 bases, leaving 9 bases of the junction unmatched. Germline V gene sequence: CDR1 MNHEY, CDR2 SVGAGI. This CDR3 is built from 15 residues. The chain's CDR3 is CASSSPGQGLYEQFF. The CDR3 nucleotides are TGTGCCAGCAGTTCGCCGGGACAGGGCCTCTATGAGCAGTTCTTC.

V is TRBV25-1 and J is TRBJ2-3, with D possibly matching TRBD1 (6 bases). V was pared by 3 bases and J by 0 bases, with 16 bases between. CDR3 length equals 17 residues. Germline assignment: CDR1 MGHDK and CDR2 SYGVNS. The CDR3 sequence: CASSDDWGRASTDTQYF. Here the CDR3 DNA reads TGTGCCAGCAGTGATGACTGGGGGCGGGCTAGCACAGATACGCAGTATTTT.

This clone was recorded once. This chain uses TRBV11-2 with TRBJ1-6; TRBD1 is a possible D gene (5 bases). With 6 bases removed from V and 0 bases from J, the gap between germline ends came to 18 bases. CDR1 and CDR2 (germline): SGHAT, FQNNGV. This CDR3 comprises 18 residues. This CDR3 is CASRRQGLSSSYNSPLHF. CDR3 DNA: TGTGCCAGCAGACGGCAGGGACTCTCGAGCTCCTATAATTCACCCCTCCACTTT. The full variable domain, completed using reference TRBV11-2 and TRBJ1-6, is EAGVAQSPRYKIIEKRQSVAFWCNPISGHATLYWYQQILGQGPKLLIQFQNNGVVDDSQLPKDRFSAERLKGVDSTLKIQPAKLEDSAVYLCASRRQGLSSSYNSPLHFGNGTRLTVT.

This clone was detected once. The chain carries TRBV19 and TRBJ2-1; 9 bases line up with TRBD2. The CDR3 spans 15 residues. The ends lost 3 bases at V and 4 bases at J; junction bases unmatched: 4. Germline V gene data show CDR1 as LNHDA and CDR2 as SQIVND (reference sequence). As DNA, the CDR3 is TGTGCCAGTAGTATCGGACTAGCGACATACAATGAGCAGTTCTTC. This sequence encodes CASSIGLATYNEQFF. The variable domain in full, completed from reference TRBV19 and TRBJ2-1, reads DGGITQSPKYLFRKEGQNVTLSCEQNLNHDAMYWYRQDPGQGLRLIYYSQIVNDFQKGDIAEGYSVSREKKESFPLTVTSAQKNPTAFYLCASSIGLATYNEQFFGPGTRLTVL.

This clone was seen many times. The V call is TRBV15, the J call TRBJ2-5, with a weak D call TRBD1 (6 bases). Germline V gene data show CDR1 as LNHNV and CDR2 as YYDKDF (reference sequence). This CDR3 spans 16 amino acids. V gave up 0 bases and J gave up 2 bases, with 13 bases separating them. The CDR3 region has the DNA TGTGCCACCAGCAGAGAGGGCAGGGGTGGGCAAGAGACCCAGTACTTC. Protein sequence: CATSREGRGGQETQYF.

This clone is a singleton in its sample. This chain connects TRBV6-5 to TRBJ1-2; 10 bases map to TRBD1. V trimming: 6 bases; J trimming: 4 bases; junction bases outside the gene matches: 5. This CDR3 comprises 14 residues. Per germline, CDR1 MNHEY and CDR2 SVGAGI. This chain's CDR3 is CASRSRTGGYGYTF. CDR3 sequence (DNA): TGTGCCAGCAGGTCCCGGACAGGGGGCTATGGCTACACCTTC.

The chain has TRBV5-6 and TRBJ1-2; no clear D. The germline V gene encodes CDR1 SGHDT and CDR2 YYEEEE. The CDR3 extends over 15 amino acids. V shed 3 bases and J shed 8 bases, with 20 bases lying between them. CDR3 nucleotide sequence: TGTGCCAGCAGCTCCAACCATCTCCGGGTAAGGGGCTACACCTTC. This gives the protein CASSSNHLRVRGYTF.

The rearrangement uses TRBV11-2 and TRBJ1-1, with TRBD1 matching 9 bases. The CDR3 sequence is 18 residues long. Germline CDR1 and CDR2: SGHAT and FQNNGV. V shed 5 bases, J shed 2 bases, and the junction held 15 bases outside the gene matches. The CDR3 region is CASSPAVLGQGSNTEAFF. CDR3 DNA: TGTGCCAGCAGCCCCGCGGTTCTCGGACAGGGGTCAAACACTGAAGCTTTCTTT.

This clone occurred a few times. The rearrangement links TRBV6-2 or TRBV6-3 to TRBJ2-6, with a possible D match to TRBD1 (5 bases). V was pared by 5 bases and J by 0 bases, with 11 bases between. The CDR3 consists of 16 residues. Germline CDR1 is MNHEY and CDR2 is SVGEGT. CDR3 residues: CASSENTGSGANVLTF. CDR3 in DNA: TGTGCCAGCAGTGAGAACACAGGCTCTGGGGCCAACGTCCTGACTTTC.

This chain uses TRBV25-1 with TRBJ1-6; tentatively, D is TRBD1 (6 bases). Germline CDR1 and CDR2: MGHDK and SYGVNS. The V end was cut by 2 bases, the J end by 6 bases, with 8 bases between. The CDR3 has 14 residues. The CDR3, as DNA: TGTGCCAGCAGTGAAACAGGGATTAATTCACCCCTCCACTTT. Residues: CASSETGINSPLHF.

This rearrangement joins TRBV19 to TRBJ2-1, with 10 bases aligning to TRBD2. In germline, CDR1 is LNHDA, CDR2 SQIVND (reference sequence). This CDR3 is built from 15 residues. V lost 8 bases and J lost 10; bases outside the gene matches: 14. The CDR3 bases are TGTGCCAGTGCGTCGTCTACTAGCGGGAACAGGGAGCAGTTCTTC. Translating gives CASASSTSGNREQFF.

This clone came up a few times. The chain is built from TRBV2 and TRBJ1-2; TRBD1 matches 7 bases. After removal of 2 bases from V and 4 bases from J, the junction contained 4 bases not matched to a gene. The CDR3 extends over 14 amino acids. The germline V gene has CDR1 SNHLY and CDR2 FYNNEI. CDR3 bases: TGTGCCAGCAGTGAACAGGGGGTAGGCTATGGCTACACCTTC. It yields the protein CASSEQGVGYGYTF. Drawing the rest from reference TRBV2 and TRBJ1-2, the complete variable domain is EPEVTQTPSHQVTQMGQEVILRCVPISNHLYFYWYRQILGQKVEFLVSFYNNEISEKSEIFDDQFSVERPDGSNFTLKIRSTKLEDSAMYFCASSEQGVGYGYTFGSGTRLTVV.

The rearrangement links TRBV7-8 to TRBJ2-2, with 12 bases identical to TRBD2. With 5 bases clipped from V and 0 bases from J, the junction kept 7 bases outside the gene matches. This CDR3 is built from 18 residues. CDR1 is SGHVS, CDR2 FQNEAQ, per germline. CDR3 DNA: TGTGCCAGCAGCCTCCGGACTAGCGGGGCCGCGAACACCGGGGAGCTGTTTTTT. This sequence encodes CASSLRTSGAANTGELFF.

V and J are TRBV3-1 (or the pseudogene TRBV3-2) and TRBJ2-4, with D possibly matching TRBD2 (5 bases). CDR3 size: 14 residues. V lost 3 bases and J 0 bases, leaving 6 bases between the germline ends. CDR1 is LGHDT, CDR2 YNNKEL, per germline (reference sequence). CDR3 region: CASSHGLAKNIQYF. CDR3 DNA sequence: TGTGCCAGCAGCCACGGACTAGCCAAAAACATTCAGTACTTC.

The V and J genes are TRBV5-1 and TRBJ2-3; D might be TRBD1 (7 bases). Germline CDR1 and CDR2: SGHRS and YFSETQ. The V end was cut by 4 bases, the J end by 7 bases, with 13 bases between. The CDR3 has 13 residues. The CDR3 reads CASSMEGAHTQYF. The CDR3 DNA reads TGCGCCAGCAGCATGGAGGGGGCGCATACGCAGTATTTT.

The chain combines TRBV7-3 with TRBJ2-3; D gene unclear. Germline CDR1 is SGHTA and CDR2 is FQGTGA. This CDR3 has 14 amino acids. V lost 2 bases and J lost 6, with 12 bases in between. CDR3 coding DNA: TGTGCCAGCAGCTTAGCGGCTTCCCCCGATACGCAGTATTTT. It yields the protein CASSLAASPDTQYF.

The J gene is TRBJ2-2, the V gene TRBV7-9; 9 nucleotides align to TRBD2. V lost 4 bases and J lost 4; bases outside the gene matches: 7. Per germline, CDR1 SEHNR and CDR2 FQNEAQ (reference sequence). This CDR3 has 16 amino acids. The CDR3 DNA sequence: TGTGCCAGCAGCTCGACGGGACTAGCTTTCACCGGGGAGCTGTTTTTT. Protein product: CASSSTGLAFTGELFF. Complete variable domain (other parts from reference TRBV7-9 and TRBJ2-2): DTGVSQNPRHKITKRGQNVTFRCDPISEHNRLYWYRQTLGQGPEFLTYFQNEAQLEKSRLLSDRFSAERPKGSFSTLEIQRTEQGDSAMYLCASSSTGLAFTGELFFGEGSRLTVL.

V gene TRBV5-1 combines with J gene TRBJ2-1; the D gene is possibly TRBD2 (5 bases). Germline CDR1 reads SGHRS; CDR2 reads YFSETQ. The CDR3 length is 15 residues. The V end was cut by 4 bases, the J end by 10 bases, with 21 bases between. The CDR3 coding sequence is TGCGCCAGCAGCCTCCCCAACCTGGCCGGGAACGAGCAGTTCTTC. This translates into CASSLPNLAGNEQFF.

The rearrangement links TRBV5-1 to TRBJ1-2; a possible D gene is TRBD1 (6 bases). This CDR3 has 15 amino acids. Germline CDR1 is SGHRS and CDR2 is YFSETQ. V was clipped by 4 bases and J by 6 bases, with 19 bases between them. CDR3 region: CASSLSTGVVDGYTF. CDR3 coding DNA: TGCGCCAGCAGCCTTTCGACAGGAGTTGTGGATGGCTACACCTTC.

The J gene is TRBJ2-7, the V gene TRBV5-5, with D perhaps TRBD2 (6 bases). This CDR3 contains 16 residues. V lost 0 bases, J lost 1 base, and 14 bases lay in between. The germline CDR1 and CDR2 sequences are SGHKS and YYEKEE (reference sequence). As DNA, the CDR3 is TGTGCCAGCAGCTTGGCCGGGGGACTGCCATCCTACGAGCAGTACTTC. Its protein is CASSLAGGLPSYEQYF.

V and J are TRBV6-2 or TRBV6-3 and TRBJ2-2; D is undetermined. This CDR3 comprises 11 residues. Germline V CDR1 and CDR2: MNHEY, SVGEGT. Trimming shortened V by 5 bases and J by 7 bases, and 5 bases separated the two germline ends. CDR3 bases: TGTGCCAGCAGTGTCGTCGGGGAGCTGTTTTTT. Its protein product is CASSVVGELFF.

This clone appeared a single time. The rearrangement uses TRBV7-9 and TRBJ1-1, with D unresolved. Germline CDR1 SEHNR, CDR2 FQNEAQ (reference sequence). The CDR3 covers 15 residues. V lost 5 bases to trimming and J lost 4 bases, with 17 bases between them. The CDR3 sequence is CASSPTWGGSTEAFF. In DNA, the CDR3 is TGTGCCAGCAGCCCGACCTGGGGAGGGAGCACTGAAGCTTTCTTT. Looking up the rest from reference TRBV7-9 and TRBJ1-1 gives the full variable domain: DTGVSQNPRHKITKRGQNVTFRCDPISEHNRLYWYRQTLGQGPEFLTYFQNEAQLEKSRLLSDRFSAERPKGSFSTLEIQRTEQGDSAMYLCASSPTWGGSTEAFFGQGTRLTVV.

The genes are TRBV18 and TRBJ1-1; no definite D call. Germline values: CDR1 KGHSH, CDR2 LQKENI. Deletions cut 5 bases from V and 1 base from J, with 8 bases between. The CDR3 spans 13 residues. The CDR3 here is CASSSDGNTEAFF. The CDR3 region has the DNA TGTGCCAGCTCAAGCGACGGGAACACTGAAGCTTTCTTT.

The chain recombines TRBV7-9 with TRBJ2-7; 10 nucleotides align to TRBD2. V dropped 3 bases and J dropped 5; count of bases not matched to a gene: 10. The germline gives CDR1 SEHNR, CDR2 FQNEAQ (reference sequence). CDR3 length: 16 residues. The CDR3: CASSLVQRGGLDEQYF. For the CDR3, the DNA is TGTGCCAGCAGCTTGGTACAGCGGGGGGGCCTGGACGAGCAGTACTTC.

The rearrangement joins TRBV4-3 to TRBJ1-3; 9 bases are a match to TRBD1. J was trimmed by 4 bases and V by 6 bases; bases with no gene match: 7. Germline V CDR1 and CDR2: LGHNA, YSLEER. There are 15 residues in the CDR3. The CDR3 sequence is CASRPGQGTGNTIYF. In DNA, the CDR3 is TGCGCCAGCAGACCGGGACAGGGAACCGGAAACACCATATATTTT.

V is TRBV3-1 (or the pseudogene TRBV3-2) and J is TRBJ2-7, with 7 bases aligning to TRBD2. This CDR3 contains 13 residues. Trimming at V came to 4 bases and at J to 0 bases, leaving 0 bases not matched to a gene. CDR1 is LGHDT, CDR2 YNNKEL, per germline (reference sequence). CDR3 protein: CASSPGGSYEQYF. CDR3 bases: TGTGCCAGCAGCCCGGGGGGCTCCTACGAGCAGTACTTC.